This T cell receptor (beta chain) was observed in a study of blood T cell repertoires in COVID-19. Per the original data handling: Estimates of nucleated cell counts were drawn from the amplification of reference gene primers. This table comes from immunoSEQ multiplex PCR, and its TCRdb copy is limited to in-frame clones, with some not included. V and J calls and clone size are copied from that table; D and trimming were computed from the DNA. The data contain about 52,000 clones, about four fifths of them singletons. Seattle participants joined during active infection and were tracked over time. Germline V gene sequence: CDR1 MGHRA, CDR2 YSYEKL. Deletions cut 0 bases from V and 9 bases from J, with 15 bases between. This CDR3 is 16 amino acids long.

The sequence derives from an elderly woman with COVID-19, enrolled during active disease. The sample taken for sequencing was peripheral blood. V is TRBV4-1 and J is TRBJ1-6; perhaps TRBD1 as D (6 bases). The CDR3 nucleotides read TGCGCCAGCAGCCAAGATGATGGACAGCTGAGTTCACCCCTCCACTTT. Its translation is CASSQDDGQLSSPLHF.